Sequencing of this TCR beta chain was carried out in a study of blood T cell repertoires in COVID-19. Turning to the study itself: In each case, the material was cDNA or gDNA derived from T cells, B-cell-depleted T cells, or PBMCs.

Study processing details: Researchers report that nucleated cell counts were estimated from reference gene primer amplification. The repertoire was sequenced with immunoSEQ multiplex PCR; TCRdb's copy has only in-frame clones and lacks some. V, J and clone size derive from that table, while D and trimming were established from the DNA sequence. The sample lists a few hundred thousand clones, around 84% occurring once. The CDR3 is made up of 17 amino acids. J lost 7 bases, V lost 0 bases, and 10 bases had no gene match. Germline values: CDR1 SGHRS, CDR2 YFSETQ. The Seattle patients joined while their infection was active and were tracked longitudinally afterward.

This chain uses TRBV5-1 with TRBJ1-6; 7 bases are shared with TRBD1. The clonotype comes from an elderly woman with COVID-19, enrolled during active disease. Sequenced material: peripheral blood. This CDR3 is CASSLETPGQRNSPLHF. DNA of the CDR3: TGCGCCAGCAGCTTGGAGACACCGGGACAGCGAAATTCACCCCTCCACTTT.